This TCR beta chain was sequenced in a study of T cells of healthy individuals. TCRdb itself ran the 5' RACE reads through MiXCR, one entry per CDR3 protein. The sample lists nearly 100,000 distinct CDR3 sequences, about 16% occurring once. The V and J ends lost 4 bases and 5 bases, in that order; junction bases with no gene match: 4. CDR3 length equals 12 residues. The germline V gene encodes CDR1 SQVTM and CDR2 ANQGSEA. The chain joins TRBV29-1 to TRBJ2-5, with 7 bases aligning to TRBD1. The sequence was collected from a human donor in good health. CDR3 DNA: TGCAGCGTTGTGCAGGGGGAGGAGACCCAGTACTTC. Protein: CSVVQGEETQYF.